These T cell receptor beta chains were read from a single sample in a study of blood T cell repertoires in COVID-19. This table comes from immunoSEQ multiplex PCR, and its TCRdb copy is limited to in-frame clones, with some not included. In the table there are fewer than 400,000 clones, more than 75% of which are singletons. What was sequenced was PBMCs or T cells enriched from blood (not recorded which). Receptor source: a woman aged 45 to 65 who had recovered from COVID-19. The CDR3 runs from the conserved cysteine through the conserved F or W.

TRBV4-3 | CASSQSGGEAFF
TRBV5-1 | CASSPVNTEAFF
TRBV28 | CASSPAGGIGFVAFF
TRBV27 | CASSYGTGNNSPLHF
TRBV7-2 | CASSLDLRVGEQYF
TRBV4-3 | CASSQDRDWYEQYF
TRBV10-2 | CASTSSGANTEAFF
TRBV4-2 | CASSQSSGGPSYEQYF
TRBV6-5 | CASRAGYGNTIYF
TRBV3-1/TRBV3-2 | CASSRTQGGTEAFF
TRBV7-9 | CASSLVPGQVTLNSPLHF
TRBV9 | CASSPHPTRLDTQYF
TRBV2 | CASRGGPRGFEAFF
TRBV19 | CASSINDIRGGYTF
TRBV3-1/TRBV3-2 | CASSLYGQGSRF
TRBV13 | CASIPGWEFQTYGYTF
TRBV6-5 | CASNRERNQPQHF
TRBV4-1 | CASSRDRGDYGYTF
TRBV7-9 | CASSLSDNPYSPLHF
TRBV12-3/TRBV12-4 | CASSLGTVYGYTF
TRBV28 | CASSSPTRRDSPLHF
TRBV7-9 | CASSILLDRPWGNTIYF
TRBV29-1 | CSVEGVLNTEAFF
TRBV27 | CASSSRETQYF
TRBV19 | CASSQGLFSQHF
TRBV20-1 | CSASWSRDRGDGYTF
TRBV30 | CAWRTGGLETQYF
TRBV6-1 | CASREAGTESFFSNQPQHF
TRBV7-2 | CASSLAGTGAEAFF
TRBV4-1 | CASSQAPQGNQPQHF
TRBV4-1 | CASSQDRPGQYEKLFF
TRBV18 | CASSPESTHQPQHF
TRBV5-6 | CASSLRTGGNNEQFF
TRBV9 | CASSATGPFRSGANVLTF
TRBV18 | CASSPLEGAPTEAFF
TRBV2 | CASSEGVGQARGYTF
TRBV2 | CASSDDGRGDNQPQHF
TRBV5-1 | CASSPTGRVWDTEAFF
TRBV6-5 | CASSPGQSYEQYF
TRBV7-6 | CASSLAKGQGGTGELFF
TRBV19 | CASSTVQTGTGEAFF
TRBV4-1 | CASSQVGGSGANVLTF
TRBV27 | CASSFRTGGGPQHF
TRBV10-3 | CAISGTGANEQFF
TRBV7-2 | CASSPTSTNTGELFF
TRBV10-3 | CAIRGQDLRGGYTF
TRBV30 | CAWSVGGMNTEAFF
TRBV7-9 | CASSDRDTNTIYF
TRBV18 | CASSPSTSGGTTNTGELFF